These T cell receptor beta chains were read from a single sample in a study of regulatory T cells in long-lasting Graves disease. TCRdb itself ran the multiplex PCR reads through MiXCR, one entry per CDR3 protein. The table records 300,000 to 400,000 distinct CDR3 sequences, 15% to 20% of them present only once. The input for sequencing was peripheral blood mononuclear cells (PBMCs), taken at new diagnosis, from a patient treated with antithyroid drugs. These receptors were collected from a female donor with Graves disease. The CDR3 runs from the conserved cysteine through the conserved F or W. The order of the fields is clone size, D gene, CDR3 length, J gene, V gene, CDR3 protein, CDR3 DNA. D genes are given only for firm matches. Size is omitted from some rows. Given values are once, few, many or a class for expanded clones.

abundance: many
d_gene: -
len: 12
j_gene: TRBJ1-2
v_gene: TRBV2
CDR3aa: CASRPDGGGYTF
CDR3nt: TGTGCCAGCCGTCCCGATGGTGGTGGCTACACCTTC

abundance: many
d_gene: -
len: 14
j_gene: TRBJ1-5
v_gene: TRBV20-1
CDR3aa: CSASRAALNQPQHF
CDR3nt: TGCAGTGCTAGCCGGGCGGCGCTGAATCAGCCCCAGCATTTT

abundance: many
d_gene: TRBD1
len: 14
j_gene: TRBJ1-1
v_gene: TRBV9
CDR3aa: CASSATGMGTEAFF
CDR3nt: TGTGCCAGCAGCGCGACAGGGATGGGCACTGAAGCTTTCTTT

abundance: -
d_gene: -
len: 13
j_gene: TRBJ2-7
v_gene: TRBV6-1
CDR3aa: CASNPQGVYEQYF
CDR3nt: TGTGCCAGCAATCCACAGGGCGTCTACGAGCAGTACTTC

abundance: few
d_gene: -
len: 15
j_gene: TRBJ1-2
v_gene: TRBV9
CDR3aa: CASSGGGRQNYGYTF
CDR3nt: TGTGCCAGCAGCGGGGGGGGCAGACAGAACTATGGCTACACCTTC

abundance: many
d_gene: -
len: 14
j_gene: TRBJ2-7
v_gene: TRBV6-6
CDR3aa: CASSYSILGYEQYF
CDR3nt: TGTGCCAGCAGTTACTCGATCCTGGGCTACGAGCAGTACTTC

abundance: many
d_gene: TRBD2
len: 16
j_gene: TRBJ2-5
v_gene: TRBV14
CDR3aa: CARKDGGRPYQETQYF
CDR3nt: TGTGCCAGAAAAGACGGCGGGAGGCCTTATCAAGAGACCCAGTACTTC

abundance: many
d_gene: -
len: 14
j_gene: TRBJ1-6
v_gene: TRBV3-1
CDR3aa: CASSLRPKVSPLHF
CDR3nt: TGTGCCAGCAGCCTCCGCCCCAAGGTTTCACCCCTCCACTTT

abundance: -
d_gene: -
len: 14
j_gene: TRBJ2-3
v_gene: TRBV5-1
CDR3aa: CASSPMSSTDTRYF
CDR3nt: TGCGCCAGCAGCCCGATGTCTAGCACAGATACGCGGTATTTT

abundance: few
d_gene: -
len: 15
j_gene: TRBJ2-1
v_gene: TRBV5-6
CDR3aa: CATGRGGAPYNEQFF
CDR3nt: TGTGCCACCGGGAGAGGGGGGGCCCCGTACAATGAGCAGTTCTTC

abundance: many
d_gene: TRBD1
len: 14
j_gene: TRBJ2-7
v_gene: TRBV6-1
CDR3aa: CASSGDRGPDEQYF
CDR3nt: TGTGCCAGCAGTGGGGACAGGGGCCCCGACGAGCAGTACTTC

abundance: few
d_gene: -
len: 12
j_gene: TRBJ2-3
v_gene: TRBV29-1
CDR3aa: CSVGQKADTQYF
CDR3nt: TGCAGCGTTGGGCAAAAAGCAGATACGCAGTATTTC

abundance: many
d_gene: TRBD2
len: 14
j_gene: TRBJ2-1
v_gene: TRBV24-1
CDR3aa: CATSRGTSMVEQFF
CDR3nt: TGTGCCACCAGCCGAGGGACTAGCATGGTTGAGCAGTTCTTC

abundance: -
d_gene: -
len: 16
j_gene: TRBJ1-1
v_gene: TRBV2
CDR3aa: CASSLAAGFSDTEAFF
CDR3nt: TGTGCCAGCAGTTTAGCCGCCGGATTCTCGGACACTGAAGCTTTCTTT

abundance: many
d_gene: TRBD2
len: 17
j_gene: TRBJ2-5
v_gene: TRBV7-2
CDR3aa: CASSLGALTSGEETQYF
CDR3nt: TGTGCCAGCAGCTTAGGTGCCTTGACTAGCGGAGAAGAGACCCAGTACTTC

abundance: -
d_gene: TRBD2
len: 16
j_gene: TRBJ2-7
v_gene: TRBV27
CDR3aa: CASSFELAGVPYEQYF
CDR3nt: TGTGCCAGCAGTTTTGAACTAGCGGGAGTCCCGTACGAGCAGTACTTC

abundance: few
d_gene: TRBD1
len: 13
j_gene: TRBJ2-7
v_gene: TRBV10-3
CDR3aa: CAISGTGEDERYF
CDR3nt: TGTGCCATCAGTGGGACAGGGGAAGACGAGCGGTACTTC

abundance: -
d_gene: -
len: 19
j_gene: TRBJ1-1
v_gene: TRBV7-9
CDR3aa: CASSLTPGLGTFMNTEAFF
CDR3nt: TGTGCCAGCAGCTTAACCCCGGGCCTCGGGACCTTTATGAACACTGAAGCTTTCTTT

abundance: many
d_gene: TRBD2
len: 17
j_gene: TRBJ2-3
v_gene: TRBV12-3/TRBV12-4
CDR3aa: CASSFSSLAGFWDTQYF
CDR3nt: TGTGCCAGCAGTTTCTCGTCACTAGCGGGATTTTGGGATACGCAGTATTTT

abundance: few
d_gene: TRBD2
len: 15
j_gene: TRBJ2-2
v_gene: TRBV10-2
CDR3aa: CASRGLAGVSGELFF
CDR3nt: TGCGCCAGCAGGGGCCTAGCGGGAGTTTCCGGGGAGCTGTTTTTT

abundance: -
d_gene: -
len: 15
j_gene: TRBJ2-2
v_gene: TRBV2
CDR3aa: CASRLAARNTGELFF
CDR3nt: TGTGCCAGCCGTCTGGCGGCCCGGAACACCGGGGAGCTGTTTTTT

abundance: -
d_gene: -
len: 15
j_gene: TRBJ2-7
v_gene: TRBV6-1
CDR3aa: CASRSGGDVAYEQYF
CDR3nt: TGTGCCAGCAGATCCGGAGGGGACGTAGCCTACGAGCAGTACTTC

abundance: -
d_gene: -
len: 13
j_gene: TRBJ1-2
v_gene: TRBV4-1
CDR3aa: CASSGRANYGYTF
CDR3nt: TGCGCCAGCAGTGGCAGGGCGAACTATGGCTACACCTTC

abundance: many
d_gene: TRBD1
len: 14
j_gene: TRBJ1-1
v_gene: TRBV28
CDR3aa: CASHRGGVFTEAFF
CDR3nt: TGTGCCAGCCACAGGGGGGGGGTCTTCACTGAAGCTTTCTTT

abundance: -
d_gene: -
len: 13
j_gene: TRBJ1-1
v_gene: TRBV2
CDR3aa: CASRPGGGPEAFF
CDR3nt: TGTGCCAGCAGGCCCGGGGGGGGGCCTGAAGCTTTCTTT

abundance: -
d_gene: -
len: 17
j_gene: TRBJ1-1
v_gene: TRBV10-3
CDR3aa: CAISQDRLSRVNTEAFF
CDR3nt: TGTGCCATCAGTCAAGACAGACTGTCTAGGGTGAACACTGAAGCTTTCTTT